What follows describes a single T cell receptor beta chain. Its antigen is undetermined. The data stem from a study of persistence of HIV-infected CD4 T cells. The CDR3 runs 15 residues. The V end was cut by 0 bases, the J end by 5 bases, with 11 bases between. Per the germline V gene, CDR1 is LNHDA and CDR2 is SQIVND (reference sequence). Sequencing used immunoSEQ version 4 in survey mode. Profiled with immunoSEQ multiplex PCR; TCRdb holds only in-frame clones, not every one. The sample yields around 28,000 clones, roughly 86% seen once. The stimulus was lysate of CMV-infected fibroblasts, 10 ug/mL. CD40L-negative CD69-negative CD45RO-high memory CD4+ T cells were sorted as populations depleted of antigen-responding cells.

The chain combines TRBV19 with TRBJ1-3; D remains unclear. This specimen was CD4+ T cells sorted from PBMCs after 18-hour stimulation, taken from a patient who received antiretroviral therapy. This clonotype was sampled from an adult man with HIV who was CMV-seropositive. This CDR3 is CASSIDLVTRNTIYF. CDR3 DNA sequence: TGTGCCAGTAGTATAGATCTGGTAACCCGAAACACCATATATTTT. Filled out from reference TRBV19 and TRBJ1-3, the complete variable domain reads DGGITQSPKYLFRKEGQNVTLSCEQNLNHDAMYWYRQDPGQGLRLIYYSQIVNDFQKGDIAEGYSVSREKKESFPLTVTSAQKNPTAFYLCASSIDLVTRNTIYFGEGSWLTVV.